This is a list of T cell receptor beta chains from one sample in a study of blood T cell repertoires in COVID-19. Libraries were prepared by immunoSEQ multiplex PCR; TCRdb keeps only in-frame clonotypes and omits some of them. This sample has roughly 88,000 clones, with approximately 88% found just once. Sequenced input: peripheral blood. These receptors originate from a woman aged 60-75 years with COVID-19, enrolled during active disease. Each CDR3 is given with its conserved first and last residue. D genes are given only for firm matches. Clone size, where shown, is once, few, many, or a class for clones that have expanded.

D	V	J	size	DNA	CDR3
TRBD1	TRBV5-4	TRBJ1-2	NA	TGTGCCAGCAGCTGGGGACAGGGAAACTATGGCTACACCTTC	CASSWGQGNYGYTF
NA	TRBV10-3	TRBJ1-4	few	TGTGCCAGCAAGCCAGGGACTAATGAAAAACTGTTTTTT	CASKPGTNEKLFF
NA	TRBV9	TRBJ1-1	NA	TGTGCCAGCAGCGTACAGATGGGGAGCACTGAAGCTTTCTTT	CASSVQMGSTEAFF
NA	TRBV7-6	TRBJ1-1	NA	TGTGCCAGCAGCTTAATATCAACGGCTGAAGCTTTCTTT	CASSLISTAEAFF
TRBD1	TRBV18	TRBJ1-6	NA	TGTGCCAGCTCACCACTGCGGGACAGGAATAATTCACCCCTCCACTTT	CASSPLRDRNNSPLHF
NA	TRBV9	TRBJ1-2	NA	TGTGCCAGCAGCCGGGGAGCTAACTATGGCTACACCTTC	CASSRGANYGYTF
NA	TRBV1	TRBJ2-3	once	TGCACCAGCAGCCAAGACCCCGGGACTTACTCTGCAGATACGCAGTATTTT	CTSSQDPGTYSADTQYF
NA	TRBV24-1	TRBJ2-5	NA	TGTGCCACCAGTGAACCTAACCAAGAGACCCAGTACTTC	CATSEPNQETQYF
TRBD1	TRBV5-6	TRBJ2-5	NA	TGTGCCAGCAGCTTGGGACAGGGGGCAGTGGAGACCCAGTACTTC	CASSLGQGAVETQYF
NA	TRBV2	TRBJ2-1	NA	TGTGCCAGCAGTGAAGCGGAGGGGGCGCGCTACAATGAGCAGTTCTTC	CASSEAEGARYNEQFF
NA	TRBV18	TRBJ1-2	NA	TGTGCCAGCTCACCACAGTGGCTTGATGGCTACACCTTC	CASSPQWLDGYTF
NA	TRBV10-1	TRBJ2-7	NA	TGCGCCAGCAGTGAGTCGACAACATACGAGCAGTACTTC	CASSESTTYEQYF
NA	TRBV19	TRBJ2-6	NA	TGTGCCAGTAGCCCCAGTGGCTCTGGGGCCAACGTCCTGACTTTC	CASSPSGSGANVLTF
TRBD1	TRBV27	TRBJ1-2	once	TGTGCCAGCAGTTTCACAGGGGATGGGAACTATGGCTACACCTTC	CASSFTGDGNYGYTF
NA	TRBV5-3	TRBJ2-7	NA	TGTGCCAGAAGCTTGACCTTTGGCAGCTCCTACGAGCAGTACTTC	CARSLTFGSSYEQYF
NA	TRBV19	TRBJ2-1	NA	TGTGCCAGTAGCAGAACAGGGAACAATGAGCAGTTCTTC	CASSRTGNNEQFF
TRBD2	TRBV7-2	TRBJ2-1	NA	TGTGCCAGCACCAAAGCGGGGGGGTATAATGAGCAGTTCTTC	CASTKAGGYNEQFF
NA	TRBV5-1	TRBJ1-2	NA	TGCGCCAGCAGCTTGGATGGGGCCGGAGGCTACACCTTC	CASSLDGAGGYTF
TRBD2	TRBV5-1	TRBJ2-1	NA	TGCGCCAGCAGCCCGGCTGGGACTAGTTTGTATGAGCAGTTCTTC	CASSPAGTSLYEQFF
TRBD2	TRBV19	TRBJ2-4	NA	TGTGCCAGTAGTATCGAGCGGGGGACGCCAGTAGCCAAAAACATTCAGTACTTC	CASSIERGTPVAKNIQYF
NA	TRBV27	TRBJ2-1	NA	TGTGCCAGCAGTTTCCGGGAAGCGGGTGAGCAGTTCTTC	CASSFREAGEQFF
NA	TRBV30	TRBJ2-1	NA	TGTGCCTGGAGTCTGGGCGATGAGCAGTTCTTC	CAWSLGDEQFF
NA	TRBV5-1	TRBJ1-4	NA	TGCGCCAGCAGCTTGGCCGGGGGGACAACTAATGAAAAACTGTTTTTT	CASSLAGGTTNEKLFF
NA	TRBV2	TRBJ1-1	few	TGTGCCAGCCTCTCGGACTCCCGCACTGAAGCTTTCTTT	CASLSDSRTEAFF
NA	TRBV5-5	TRBJ1-3	NA	TGTGCCAGCAGCTTGTTAATGGAGAACACCATATATTTT	CASSLLMENTIYF
NA	TRBV5-5	TRBJ1-5	NA	TGTGCCAGCAGCTTGGGGGGAGCCGGATCTAGCAATCAGCCCCAGCATTTT	CASSLGGAGSSNQPQHF
NA	TRBV18	TRBJ1-5	NA	TGTGCCAGCTCACTCCAAGAAGGCGGAAGCAATCAGCCCCAGCATTTT	CASSLQEGGSNQPQHF
NA	TRBV30	TRBJ2-3	NA	TGTGCCTGGAGTTATCGGGAGACGCAGTATTTT	CAWSYRETQYF
NA	TRBV11-2	TRBJ1-2	NA	TGTGCCAGCAGCCTGGCGGGGGGAGTGGGCTACACCTTC	CASSLAGGVGYTF
TRBD1	TRBV7-2	TRBJ2-7	NA	TGTGCCAGCAGCTTCCCAGGGACAGGGGCCTACGAGCAGTACTTC	CASSFPGTGAYEQYF
NA	TRBV5-1	TRBJ2-2	NA	TGCGCCAGCAGCTTGGCGGGGGACAACACCGGGGAGCTGTTTTTT	CASSLAGDNTGELFF
NA	TRBV6-6	TRBJ2-4	NA	TGTGCCAGCAGTTACTCCACAGGCCAAGCCAAAAACATTCAGTACTTC	CASSYSTGQAKNIQYF
NA	TRBV5-4	TRBJ2-4	few	TGTGCCAGCAGCCAAAACAGGGGACTGTATGGAGACATTCAGTACTTC	CASSQNRGLYGDIQYF
NA	TRBV28	TRBJ1-6	NA	TGTGCCAGCAGTTTATTGACAGCAGGCTCCTATAATTCACCCCTCCACTTT	CASSLLTAGSYNSPLHF
NA	TRBV5-1	TRBJ1-2	NA	TGCGCCAGCAGCTTGAGGCAGGGGCCGCAGAATGGCTACACCTTC	CASSLRQGPQNGYTF
NA	TRBV7-2	TRBJ1-6	NA	TGTGCCAGCAGCTTAGCGCTCTCCGGGAGCTCCTATAATTCACCCCTCCACTTT	CASSLALSGSSYNSPLHF
NA	TRBV6-5	TRBJ2-7	NA	TGTGCCAGCAGTTACTCTCGGGGATCCGGGCAGTACTTC	CASSYSRGSGQYF
NA	TRBV27	TRBJ2-5	NA	TGTGCCAGCAGTTTTGGGCTTAACCAAGAGACCCAGTACTTC	CASSFGLNQETQYF
NA	TRBV7-8	TRBJ1-2	NA	TGTGCCAGCAGCTCAAGGGGTTTAGGTGGCTACACCTTC	CASSSRGLGGYTF
TRBD1	TRBV2	TRBJ2-7	NA	TGTGCCAGCAATGGACAGGGGAATCGCTACGAGCAGTACTTC	CASNGQGNRYEQYF
TRBD1	TRBV7-9	TRBJ1-6	NA	TGTGCCAGCAGCTTTCAGGGGGATTCACCCCTCCACTTT	CASSFQGDSPLHF
NA	TRBV11-3	TRBJ1-2	NA	TGTGCCAGCAGCTTTGGTCCCGGTAACTATGGCTACACCTTC	CASSFGPGNYGYTF
NA	TRBV5-1	TRBJ1-5	NA	TGCGCCAGCAGCTTGTACGGGGGCAATCAGCCCCAGCATTTT	CASSLYGGNQPQHF
NA	TRBV2	TRBJ1-1	NA	TGTGCCAGCAGTTGGAGTCAGGGGAACACTGAAGCTTTCTTT	CASSWSQGNTEAFF
TRBD1	TRBV5-8	TRBJ1-5	NA	TGTGCCAGCAGCGATCGACAGGGGCGATTCGGGAGCAATCAGCCCCAGCATTTT	CASSDRQGRFGSNQPQHF
TRBD1	TRBV5-6	TRBJ2-7	NA	TGTGCCAGCAGCGGCACTGGGACAGGGTGGCCTCGCGAGCAGTACTTC	CASSGTGTGWPREQYF
TRBD1	TRBV29-1	TRBJ1-1	NA	TGCAGCGTCGAGAAAACAGGGGTGAACACTGAAGCTTTCTTT	CSVEKTGVNTEAFF
NA	TRBV7-9	TRBJ2-6	NA	TGTGCCAGCAGCTTAGATAGGGGGTCTGGGGCCAACGTCCTGACTTTC	CASSLDRGSGANVLTF
NA	TRBV19	TRBJ1-1	NA	TGTGCCAGTAGTATGAATACCGGGGGCACTGAAGCTTTCTTT	CASSMNTGGTEAFF
TRBD1	TRBV5-3	TRBJ1-1	once	TGTGCCAGAAGCCGACCGTCAGGGGGGTTGACTGAAGCTTTCTTT	CARSRPSGGLTEAFF
NA	TRBV27	TRBJ1-5	NA	TGTGCCAGCAGCAACAGATACAATCAGCCCCAGCATTTT	CASSNRYNQPQHF
NA	TRBV3-1/TRBV3-2	TRBJ1-6	NA	TGTGCCAGCAGCCAACGGGCCCAGGGTTATAATTCACCCCTCCACTTT	CASSQRAQGYNSPLHF
TRBD1	TRBV18	TRBJ1-5	NA	TGTGCCAGCTCAGTACAGGGGGCGATGGGTCAGCCCCAGCATTTT	CASSVQGAMGQPQHF
NA	TRBV3-1/TRBV3-2	TRBJ1-2	NA	TGTGCCAGCAGCCCCGATGGAGGAAACTATGGCTACACCTTC	CASSPDGGNYGYTF
NA	TRBV25-1	TRBJ1-3	NA	TGTGCCAGCACCCCCTCTGGAGTACTAGACACCATATATTTT	CASTPSGVLDTIYF
TRBD1	TRBV7-2	TRBJ1-1	once	TGTGCCAGCAGCGAACAGGGGCTCAGGTTAGGCACTGAAGCTTTCTTT	CASSEQGLRLGTEAFF
NA	TRBV4-1	TRBJ2-5	NA	TGCGCCAGCAGCCGCGGGGTCCAAGAGACCCAGTACTTC	CASSRGVQETQYF
NA	TRBV10-1	TRBJ1-2	NA	TGCGCCAGCAGTGCAAACACCGGCGGCTATGGCTACACCTTC	CASSANTGGYGYTF